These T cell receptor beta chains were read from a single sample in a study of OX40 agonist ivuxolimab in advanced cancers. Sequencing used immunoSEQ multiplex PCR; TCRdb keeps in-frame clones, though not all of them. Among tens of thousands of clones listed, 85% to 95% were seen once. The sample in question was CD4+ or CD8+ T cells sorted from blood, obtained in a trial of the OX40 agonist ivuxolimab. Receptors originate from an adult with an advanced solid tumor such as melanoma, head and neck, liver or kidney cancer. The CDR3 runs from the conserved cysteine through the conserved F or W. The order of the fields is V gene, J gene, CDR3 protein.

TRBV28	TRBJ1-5	CASDFLGGTAGDQPQHF
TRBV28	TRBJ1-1	CASSFDRGTEAFF
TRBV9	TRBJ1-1	CASSPSGGNTEAFF
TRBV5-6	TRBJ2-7	CASSRGGYLSEQYF
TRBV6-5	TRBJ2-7	CASSYSQGSSYEQYF
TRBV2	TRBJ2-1	CASSLGQYNEQFF
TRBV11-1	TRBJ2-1	CASSTLAEAVDEQFF
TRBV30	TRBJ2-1	CAWSVGLAGDNEQFF
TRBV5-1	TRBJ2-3	CASSLAEFDTQYF
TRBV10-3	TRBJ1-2	CAISGGQGDYGYTF
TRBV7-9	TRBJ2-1	CASSSMRGGGFSYNEQFF
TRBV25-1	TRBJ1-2	CASSGGQGGRTNYGYTF
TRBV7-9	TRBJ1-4	CASSLQGSLANEKLFF
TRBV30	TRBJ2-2	CAWSHPNTGELFF
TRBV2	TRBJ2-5	CASSYKRGSQETQYF
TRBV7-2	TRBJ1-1	CASSSQLGGTEAFF
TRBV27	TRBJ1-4	CASRREDEKLFF
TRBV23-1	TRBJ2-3	CALSHSTDTQYF
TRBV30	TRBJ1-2	CAWSPRTGGGYTF
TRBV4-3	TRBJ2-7	CASSQVTGAYEQYF
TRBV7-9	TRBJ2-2	CARANGEELFF
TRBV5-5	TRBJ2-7	CASSLASDRAEQYF
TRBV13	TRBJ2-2	CASSLAGAWELFF
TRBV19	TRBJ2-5	CASSVGGGRETQYF
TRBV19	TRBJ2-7	CASSRTPRGSGFYEQYF
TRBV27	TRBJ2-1	CASLRTGRLAGGNEQFF
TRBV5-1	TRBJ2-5	CASSLGVGRGGEETQYF
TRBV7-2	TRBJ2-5	CASSLLSPEGQETQYF
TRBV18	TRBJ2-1	CASSLGLAGENEQFF
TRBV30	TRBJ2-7	CAWGRTEQQQYF
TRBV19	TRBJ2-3	CASSRTSTQYF